Listed below are T cell receptor beta chains from one sample, sequenced in a study of cytomegalovirus exposure and HLA in healthy donors. Produced via immunoSEQ multiplex PCR; TCRdb's table is partial and in-frame only. There are around 100,000 clones in the sample, with around 0.59% held by the top ten. Sequencing used PBMCs. These receptors were taken from a man between 50 and 59 years old in good health and CMV-seronegative. CDR3s leave out the opening cysteine and the closing phenylalanine or tryptophan. Each record gives: V gene, CDR3 length, CDR3 protein.

TRBV5-1 | 14 | ASSITAAAGAGELF
TRBV18 | 12 | ASSPPSYPDTQY
TRBV27 | 11 | ASSWSGSYEQY
TRBV2 | 16 | AIAGGTLRDRRNTEAF
TRBV4-3 | 14 | ASSQDQGSSGNTIY
TRBV6-6 | 13 | ASSKGTGENEKLF
TRBV30 | 14 | AWSVGSGSFGETQY
TRBV25-1 | 10 | ASSEQGGEQF
TRBV19 | 13 | ASNFRDRVTKPQH
TRBV7-9 | 12 | ASSSTGAGNTIY
TRBV20-1 | 9 | SQISSTEAF
TRBV19 | 16 | ASSINKSGGYSNQPQH
TRBV19 | 12 | AAGGRQGNTEAF
TRBV18 | 12 | ASSHSGMDQPQH
TRBV6-1 | 13 | ASSEVTRGNTEAF
TRBV4-3 | 12 | ASSGTGDGNTIY
TRBV5-4 | 14 | ASSLGPPGMNTEAF
TRBV5-4 | 14 | ASSLVGGMGDETQY
TRBV10-2 | 13 | ASSDQTEEDYGYT
TRBV18 | 13 | ASSPVRGGGYEQY
TRBV19 | 16 | ASSIDRDGVLNTGELF
TRBV2 | 12 | ASNRQGGNQPQH
TRBV7-2 | 13 | ASSLSASMFYGYT
TRBV5-1 | 12 | ASSQGQDGNTIY
TRBV9 | 13 | ASSVLASQGTEAF
TRBV5-1 | 13 | ASSLGLAGVDTQY
TRBV5-1 | 10 | ASSRTDNEQF
TRBV4-2 | 17 | ASSQDRRQGHTGANVLT
TRBV5-4 | 15 | ASSRKAGQGGTDTQY
TRBV4-3 | 12 | ASSLTDRPSGYT
TRBV13 | 16 | ASSLGMGERGPSYEQY
TRBV15 | 12 | ATSSGLENQPQH
TRBV9 | 12 | ASSVATGVYGYT
TRBV5-5 | 13 | ASSFLGGMNTEAF
TRBV7-9 | 12 | ASSSTTGEDEQY
TRBV5-6 | 13 | ASSLLGLSTYGYT
TRBV23-1 | 13 | ASSRWKQKNYEQY
TRBV9 | 12 | ASSLSGRAAEQY
TRBV5-5 | 10 | ASSFQSREAF
TRBV7-8 | 13 | ASSLTGQGNTEAF
TRBV14 | 13 | ASSLFRYEYSPLH
TRBV27 | 14 | ASTTPAPGAGNTIY
TRBV7-9 | 12 | ASSSPWGGETQY
TRBV5-4 | 11 | ASKSQDTGELF
TRBV19 | 14 | ASSITGQGFETEAF
TRBV6-1 | 11 | AVCRDISYEQY
TRBV4-3 | 12 | ASSQMAGAEKLF
TRBV7-2 | 15 | ASSPRPRGTDSYGYT
TRBV29-1 | 9 | SVSAENIQY
TRBV13 | 12 | ASSHRTGLRKLF
TRBV29-1 | 11 | SARDSRDYGYT
TRBV2 | 11 | ASRASPSGPQY
TRBV19 | 11 | ASNLDGIYGYT
TRBV18 | 9 | ASSPGGKQF
TRBV5-1 | 13 | ASSGTSGRANEQY
TRBV5-1 | 13 | ASSLVVAGAYEQY
TRBV7-8 | 13 | ASSPQDRTTGELF
TRBV7-6 | 10 | ASSSLNQPQH